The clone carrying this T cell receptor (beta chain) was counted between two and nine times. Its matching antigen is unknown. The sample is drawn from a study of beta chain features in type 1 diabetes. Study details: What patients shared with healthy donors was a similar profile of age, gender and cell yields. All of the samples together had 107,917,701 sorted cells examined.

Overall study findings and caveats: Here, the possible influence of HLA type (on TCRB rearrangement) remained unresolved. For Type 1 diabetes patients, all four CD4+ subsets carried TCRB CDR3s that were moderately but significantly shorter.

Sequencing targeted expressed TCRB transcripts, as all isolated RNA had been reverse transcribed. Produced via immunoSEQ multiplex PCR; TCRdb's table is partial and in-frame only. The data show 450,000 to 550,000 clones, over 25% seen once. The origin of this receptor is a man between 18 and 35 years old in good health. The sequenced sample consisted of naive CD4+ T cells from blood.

The CDR3 region has the DNA TGCAGCACTACAGGGGGCGAAGAGACCCAGTACTTC. This sequence encodes CSTTGGEETQYF. The rearrangement joins TRBV29-1 to TRBJ2-5; 9 bases are shared with TRBD1. The CDR3 covers 12 residues. Trimming took 8 bases from V and 3 from J; bases not matched to a gene: 4. Germline V CDR1 and CDR2: SQVTM, ANQGSEA.